These 29 T cell receptor beta chains came from one sample sequenced in a study of CD8+ T cells in alopecia areata. Treatment indicated: oral pan-JAK inhibitor, 5-10 mg twice daily. Investigators isolated RNA and reverse transcribed it into cDNA to act as the sequencing template. Sequencing was performed with immunoSEQ multiplex PCR; in TCRdb, only in-frame clones are kept and a portion is missing. The data hold 95,000 to 100,000 clones, with roughly three fifths observed a single time. Source: CD8+ T cells sorted from blood, taken at week 4, from a patient treated with tofacitinib. The receptor source for this set is a human donor with alopecia areata.

The rearrangement uses TRBV7-9 and TRBJ2-5; tentative D call: TRBD1 (7 bases). The V end was cut by 3 bases, the J end by 5 bases, with 13 bases between. CDR1 is SEHNR, CDR2 FQNEAQ, per germline (reference sequence). The CDR3 covers 14 residues. The CDR3 loop reads CASSFDREEETQYF. In nucleotides, the CDR3 is TGTGCCAGCAGCTTTGACAGGGAGGAGGAGACCCAGTACTTC.

The chain carries TRBV2 and TRBJ1-2, with 7 bases identical to TRBD1. The CDR3 sequence is 15 residues long. Germline CDR1 is SNHLY and CDR2 is FYNNEI. Trimming took 9 bases from V and 3 from J; bases not matched to a gene: 13. CDR3 nucleotides: TGTGCCAGAAGGGGGCCAGGGGGTAAAGACTATGGCTACACCTTC. This sequence encodes CARRGPGGKDYGYTF.

The V and J genes are TRBV5-4 and TRBJ1-1, with unresolved D. This CDR3 region has 13 residues. Trimming shortened V by 0 bases and J by 2 bases, and 5 bases separated the two germline ends. Germline V gene sequence: CDR1 SGHNT, CDR2 YYREEE (reference sequence). The CDR3 here is CASSLDANTEAFF. The CDR3 DNA reads as TGTGCCAGCAGCTTGGATGCCAACACTGAAGCTTTCTTT.

This clone was observed a handful of times. The genes are TRBV27 and TRBJ1-2; the match to TRBD1 covers 7 bases. Per the germline V gene, CDR1 is MNHEY and CDR2 is SMNVEV (reference sequence). The V segment lost 5 bases and the J segment 3 bases; nucleotides outside the gene matches: 9. CDR3 length equals 15 residues. The CDR3 protein is CASSPTGVGDYGYTF. CDR3 DNA: TGTGCCAGCAGTCCAACAGGGGTTGGGGACTATGGCTACACCTTC.

In this sample, this clone turned up a few times. This CDR3 is CASRGQGADNSPLHF. As DNA, the CDR3 is TGTGCCAGCAGGGGACAGGGGGCTGATAATTCACCCCTCCACTTT. This chain uses TRBV27 with TRBJ1-6, with 12 positions matching TRBD1. V lost 6 bases to trimming and J lost 5 bases; unmatched junction nucleotides: 2. Per germline, CDR1 MNHEY and CDR2 SMNVEV (reference sequence). This CDR3 is 15 amino acids long.

V usage is TRBV4-1 and J usage is TRBJ1-5, with 7 bases aligning to TRBD1. With 5 bases clipped from V and 2 bases from J, the junction kept 6 bases outside the gene matches. The CDR3 runs to 15 residues. The germline CDR1 and CDR2 sequences are MGHRA and YSYEKL. The CDR3 reads CASSSGTAGNQPQHF. The CDR3 DNA is TGCGCCAGCAGCTCGGGGACAGCGGGCAATCAGCCCCAGCATTTT.

V is TRBV7-2 and J is TRBJ2-5; 11 nucleotides agree with TRBD2. Trimming took 5 bases from V and 3 from J; bases not matched to a gene: 11. CDR1 SGHTA and CDR2 FQGNSA come from the germline V gene. CDR3 length: 17 residues. CDR3 nucleotide sequence: TGTGCCAGCAGCCAAGGGACTAGCGGAGAGTTTAAAGAGACCCAGTACTTC. It encodes CASSQGTSGEFKETQYF. Complete variable domain (other parts from reference TRBV7-2 and TRBJ2-5): GAGVSQSPSNKVTEKGKDVELRCDPISGHTALYWYRQSLGQGLEFLIYFQGNSAPDKSGLPSDRFSAERTGGSVSTLTIQRTQQEDSAVYLCASSQGTSGEFKETQYFGPGTRLLVL.

This clone was detected only a few times. This rearrangement joins TRBV7-2 to TRBJ2-3, with a tentative D call TRBD2 (5 bases). V shed 5 bases and J shed 4 bases, with 13 bases lying between them. The CDR3 has 14 amino acids. Germline V gene sequence: CDR1 SGHTA, CDR2 FQGNSA. Here the CDR3 DNA reads TGTGCCAGCAGCCCCTCGGGGATGCCAGATACGCAGTATTTT. It is translated as CASSPSGMPDTQYF. The full variable domain, in which reference TRBV7-2 and TRBJ2-3 provide the parts outside the CDR3, is GAGVSQSPSNKVTEKGKDVELRCDPISGHTALYWYRQSLGQGLEFLIYFQGNSAPDKSGLPSDRFSAERTGGSVSTLTIQRTQQEDSAVYLCASSPSGMPDTQYFGPGTRLTVL.

This chain links TRBV10-3 with TRBJ2-7; D perhaps matches TRBD2 (6 bases). From germline, CDR1 is ENHRY and CDR2 SYGVKD. Between the trimmed V and J ends, which lost 0 bases and 3 bases, there was a span of 12 bases. CDR3 length equals 15 residues. The CDR3: CAISESFAGNYEQYF. The CDR3 coding sequence is TGTGCCATCAGTGAGTCCTTTGCGGGGAACTACGAGCAGTACTTC.

V and J are TRBV18 and TRBJ1-2; 7 nucleotides match TRBD1. V lost 1 base to trimming and J lost 1 base; unmatched junction nucleotides: 12. Germline CDR1 reads KGHSH; CDR2 reads LQKENI. This CDR3 contains 18 residues. Written as DNA, the CDR3 is TGTGCCAGCTCACCACAGGGACAGAGCGGTGATATTAACTATGGCTACACCTTC. This gives the protein CASSPQGQSGDINYGYTF.

The V gene is TRBV4-1, the J gene TRBJ1-1; D gene ambiguous. Germline V gives CDR1 MGHRA, CDR2 YSYEKL. The V gene lost 4 bases and the J gene lost 1 base, with 10 bases spanning the gap. The CDR3 has 14 amino acids. CDR3 DNA: TGCGCCAGCAGCCTGTGGGAGGCGAACACTGAAGCTTTCTTT. Amino acid sequence: CASSLWEANTEAFF.

As for this clone: Other DNA sequences in this specimen translate into the identical CDR3. The chain recombines TRBV5-1 with TRBJ2-1; 12 nucleotides align to TRBD2. This CDR3 is built from 16 residues. Trimming removed 4 bases from V and 2 bases from J; junction bases left unmatched: 4. CDR1 is SGHRS and CDR2 is YFSETQ in the germline V gene. The CDR3, as DNA: TGCGCCAGCAGCCCCGGACTAGCGGGGCCCTACAATGAGCAGTTCTTC. Encoded protein: CASSPGLAGPYNEQFF.

The chain recombines TRBV2 with TRBJ2-1, with 8 bases fitting TRBD2. Looked up from germline, CDR1 is SNHLY and CDR2 is FYNNEI. The CDR3 consists of 13 residues. Unmatched junction bases numbered 2, after V lost 8 bases and J lost 2 bases. Here the CDR3 DNA reads TGTGCCAGCGGGACTAGTGCCTACAATGAGCAGTTCTTC. It translates to CASGTSAYNEQFF.

This chain connects TRBV29-1 to TRBJ2-5; TRBD1 matches at 12 bases. V was clipped by 3 bases and J by 5 bases; unmatched bases: 4. The CDR3 runs 14 residues. The germline V gene has CDR1 SQVTM and CDR2 ANQGSEA. CDR3 protein: CSVEGGQGAETQYF. The CDR3, as DNA: TGCAGCGTTGAGGGGGGACAGGGGGCCGAGACCCAGTACTTC.

The genes are TRBV29-1 and TRBJ2-7, with 8 bases aligning to TRBD2. The length of the CDR3 is 13 residues. Germline-derived CDR1 and CDR2 are SQVTM and ANQGSEA. Germline trimming cut 4 bases from V and 2 bases from J; bases unmatched to any gene: 4. This CDR3 is CSVGSGATYEQYF. In DNA form, the CDR3 reads TGCAGCGTTGGTAGCGGGGCAACCTACGAGCAGTACTTC.

Only a few counts were recorded for this clone. The chain carries TRBV13 and TRBJ2-3; 10 bases align to TRBD2. J was trimmed by 1 base and V by 5 bases; bases with no gene match: 6. The germline CDR1 and CDR2 sequences are PRHDT and FYEKMQ (reference sequence). The CDR3 sequence is 16 residues long. This chain's CDR3 is CASSPTGTSGTDTQYF. The CDR3 DNA follows: TGTGCCAGCAGCCCGACCGGGACTAGCGGCACAGATACGCAGTATTTT.

The rearrangement links TRBV2 to TRBJ1-5; TRBD1 might be the D (6 bases). The germline V gene encodes CDR1 SNHLY and CDR2 FYNNEI. The CDR3 extends over 16 amino acids. Trimming stripped 3 bases from V and 0 bases from J, with 12 bases between. CDR3 in amino acids: CASSEVDRYSNQPQHF. The CDR3 DNA reads TGTGCCAGCAGTGAGGTAGACAGGTATAGCAATCAGCCCCAGCATTTT. The entire variable domain, with the rest obtained from reference TRBV2 and TRBJ1-5, is as follows: EPEVTQTPSHQVTQMGQEVILRCVPISNHLYFYWYRQILGQKVEFLVSFYNNEISEKSEIFDDQFSVERPDGSNFTLKIRSTKLEDSAMYFCASSEVDRYSNQPQHFGDGTRLSIL.

In this sample, this clone turned up once. This rearrangement joins TRBV4-3 to TRBJ2-7; 12 nucleotides agree with TRBD2. Germline V CDR1 and CDR2: LGHNA, YSLEER. The V gene end was trimmed by 3 bases and the J gene end by 4 bases; junction bases not matched to a gene: 4. The CDR3 runs 15 residues. For the CDR3, the DNA is TGCGCCAGCAGCCAGGGGACTAGCGGGCCGTACGAGCAGTACTTC. Protein product: CASSQGTSGPYEQYF.

V gene TRBV5-6 combines with J gene TRBJ2-7, with 9 bases that match TRBD1. This CDR3 has 13 amino acids. The V segment lost 2 bases and the J segment 6 bases; nucleotides outside the gene matches: 3. Germline CDR1 reads SGHDT; CDR2 reads YYEEEE. The CDR3 nucleotides read TGTGCCAGCAGCTTACAGGGGGCCCGCGAGCAGTACTTC. It codes for CASSLQGAREQYF.

There are a few counts of this clone. The chain combines TRBV28 with TRBJ2-1; D unresolved. CDR3 length: 15 residues. Per the germline V gene, CDR1 is MDHEN and CDR2 is SYDVKM. With 5 bases removed from V and 1 base from J, the gap between germline ends came to 12 bases. The DNA for the CDR3 is TGTGCCAGCAGTCCCTTAGTAGGTTCCTACAATGAGCAGTTCTTC. Its translation: CASSPLVGSYNEQFF.

This clone has just a few counts. The rearrangement joins TRBV10-3 to TRBJ2-2; TRBD2 aligns across 13 bases. V lost 8 bases, J lost 7 bases, and 4 bases stayed unmatched. The CDR3 totals 14 residues. Germline-derived CDR1 and CDR2 are ENHRY and SYGVKD. CDR3 nucleotides: TGTGCCATCGGGACTAGCGGGATGAACGGGGAGCTGTTTTTT. Its protein product is CAIGTSGMNGELFF.

The V and J genes are TRBV5-1 and TRBJ2-1, with D unresolved. Trimming removed 2 bases from V and 3 bases from J, with 6 bases in between. The CDR3 sequence is 13 residues long. The V gene's germline CDR1 is SGHRS and CDR2 YFSETQ. CDR3 protein: CASSLNSYNEQFF. The CDR3 region has the DNA TGCGCCAGCAGCTTAAACAGCTACAATGAGCAGTTCTTC. Full variable domain (missing parts from reference TRBV5-1 and TRBJ2-1): KAGVTQTPRYLIKTRGQQVTLSCSPISGHRSVSWYQQTPGQGLQFLFEYFSETQRNKGNFPGRFSGRQFSNSRSEMNVSTLELGDSALYLCASSLNSYNEQFFGPGTRLTVL.

The chain recombines TRBV5-1 with TRBJ2-3; 8 bases match TRBD2. With V trimmed by 0 bases and J by 2 bases, 2 bases remained unmatched. This CDR3 is 15 amino acids long. Germline V CDR1 and CDR2: SGHRS, YFSETQ. CDR3 bases: TGCGCCAGCAGCTTGGATAGCGGGGTCACAGATACGCAGTATTTT. Encoded protein: CASSLDSGVTDTQYF.

The chain employs TRBV15 and TRBJ2-7; unclear D gene. The CDR3 has 14 amino acids. CDR1 and CDR2 (germline): LNHNV, YYDKDF (reference sequence). V lost 7 bases and J 0 bases, leaving 13 bases between the germline ends. CDR3 sequence (DNA): TGTGCCACCACGCTCTCGGCTAGCTCCTACGAGCAGTACTTC. It specifies CATTLSASSYEQYF.

The chain links TRBV27 to TRBJ2-1, with 9 bases lining up with TRBD1. The CDR3 spans 14 residues. V shed 6 bases, J shed 5 bases, and the junction held 5 bases outside the gene matches. The germline gives CDR1 MNHEY, CDR2 SMNVEV (reference sequence). The CDR3 sequence: CASSGQGLDNEQFF. In DNA, the CDR3 is TGTGCCAGCAGCGGACAGGGGTTAGACAATGAGCAGTTCTTC.

This clone was seen more than once but under ten times. The chain uses TRBV7-6 and TRBJ1-5, with D hard to call. From germline, CDR1 is SGHVS and CDR2 FNYEAQ. CDR3 size: 14 residues. V gave up 5 bases and J gave up 3 bases, with 11 bases separating them. CDR3 sequence (DNA): TGTGCCAGCAGCCCGGACGGTGACAATCAGCCCCAGCATTTT. It encodes CASSPDGDNQPQHF.

This chain connects TRBV5-1 to TRBJ2-7, with 7 bases that match TRBD1. The germline gives CDR1 SGHRS, CDR2 YFSETQ. J was trimmed by 5 bases and V by 0 bases; bases with no gene match: 8. The CDR3 totals 15 residues. The CDR3 spells CASSLGERGHDEQYF. DNA for the CDR3: TGCGCCAGCAGCTTGGGTGAGAGGGGGCACGACGAGCAGTACTTC.

This clone was counted a few times. J is TRBJ1-1 and V is TRBV5-1; no firm D call. This CDR3 is 16 amino acids long. Trimming left V 4 bases short and J 0 bases short, with 16 bases between. Germline V gives CDR1 SGHRS, CDR2 YFSETQ. The CDR3 nucleotides are TGCGCCAGCAGCCCTGGCTTATATGGATTGAACACTGAAGCTTTCTTT. Translated: CASSPGLYGLNTEAFF.

The chain uses TRBV18 and TRBJ2-1; D may be TRBD2 (7 bases). The CDR3 sequence is 13 residues long. Germline V gene sequence: CDR1 KGHSH, CDR2 LQKENI. Between the trimmed V and J ends, which lost 3 bases and 6 bases, there was a span of 9 bases. This chain's CDR3 is CASSPGGGNEQFF. CDR3 nucleotides: TGTGCCAGCTCACCGGGAGGGGGCAATGAGCAGTTCTTC.